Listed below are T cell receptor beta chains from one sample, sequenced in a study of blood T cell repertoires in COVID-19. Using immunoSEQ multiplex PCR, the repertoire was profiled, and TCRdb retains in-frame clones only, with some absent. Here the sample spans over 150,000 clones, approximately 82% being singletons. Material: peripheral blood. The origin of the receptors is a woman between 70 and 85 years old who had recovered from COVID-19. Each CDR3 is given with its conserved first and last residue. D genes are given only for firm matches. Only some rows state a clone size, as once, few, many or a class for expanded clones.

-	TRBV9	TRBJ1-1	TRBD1	CASSVRDSNTEAFF	TGTGCCAGCAGCGTGCGGGACAGCAACACTGAAGCTTTCTTT
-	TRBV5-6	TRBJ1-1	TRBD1	CASTPPGTGVLRRDTEAFF	TGTGCCAGCACCCCGCCCGGGACAGGGGTGTTAAGGAGGGACACTGAAGCTTTCTTT
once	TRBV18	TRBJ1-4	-	CASSRGLSEKLFF	TGTGCCAGCTCACGCGGGTTGAGTGAAAAACTGTTTTTT
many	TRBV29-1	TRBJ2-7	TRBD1	CSVPGQASYEQYF	TGCAGCGTACCGGGACAGGCTAGCTACGAGCAGTACTTC
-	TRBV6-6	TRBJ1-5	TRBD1	CASSRSDREEDQPQHF	TGTGCCAGCAGCCGCTCGGACAGGGAAGAGGATCAGCCCCAGCATTTT
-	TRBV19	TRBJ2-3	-	CASSTSRGTQYF	TGTGCCAGTAGTACCAGTCGAGGCACGCAGTATTTT
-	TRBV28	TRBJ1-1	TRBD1	CATGGRWGNTEAFF	TGTGCCACAGGGGGCAGGTGGGGGAACACTGAAGCTTTCTTT
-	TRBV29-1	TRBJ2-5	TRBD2	CSETSGQETQYF	TGCAGCGAGACTAGCGGCCAAGAGACCCAGTACTTC
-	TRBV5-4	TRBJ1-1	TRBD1	CASSLGGTGGLLEAFF	TGTGCCAGCAGCTTGGGGGGGACAGGGGGCCTTCTTGAAGCTTTCTTT
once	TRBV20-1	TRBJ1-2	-	CSATQGNGYTF	TGCAGTGCAACTCAGGGAAATGGCTACACCTTC
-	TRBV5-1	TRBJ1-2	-	CASSLEGLGGYGYTF	TGCGCCAGCAGCTTGGAGGGACTGGGAGGGTATGGCTACACCTTC
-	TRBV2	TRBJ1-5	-	CASRGQGGGNQPQHF	TGTGCCAGCAGGGGGCAGGGAGGAGGGAATCAGCCCCAGCATTTT
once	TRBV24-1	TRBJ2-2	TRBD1	CATSGGQGEAGELFF	TGTGCCACCAGTGGGGGACAGGGGGAAGCCGGGGAGCTGTTTTTT
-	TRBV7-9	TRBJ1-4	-	CASSLRTGGEKLFF	TGTGCCAGCAGCTTAAGGACCGGGGGTGAAAAACTGTTTTTT
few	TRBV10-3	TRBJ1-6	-	CAIALAQANSPLHF	TGTGCCATCGCCCTCGCACAGGCCAATTCACCCCTCCACTTT
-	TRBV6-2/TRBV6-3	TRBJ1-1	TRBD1	CASSLGQGLSEAFF	TGTGCCAGCAGCCTGGGACAGGGGCTGTCCGAAGCTTTCTTT
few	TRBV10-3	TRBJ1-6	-	CAISPRLEGSPLHF	TGTGCCATCAGCCCCCGACTGGAGGGTTCACCCCTCCACTTT
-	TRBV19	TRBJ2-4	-	CASRSPGATGGGNIQYF	TGTGCCAGTAGAAGCCCCGGGGCCACTGGGGGCGGAAACATTCAGTACTTC
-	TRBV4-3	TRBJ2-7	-	CASSQDPFLGAGEQYF	TGCGCCAGCAGCCAAGATCCTTTCCTGGGGGCTGGGGAGCAGTACTTC
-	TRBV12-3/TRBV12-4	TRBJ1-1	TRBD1	CASGTGAGAFF	TGTGCCAGCGGAACAGGGGCTGGAGCTTTCTTT
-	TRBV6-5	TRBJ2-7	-	CASSRDSADSYEQYF	TGTGCCAGCAGTCGAGATAGCGCTGACTCCTACGAGCAGTACTTC
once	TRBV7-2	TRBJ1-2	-	CASSPPGSGYTF	TGTGCCAGCAGCCCCCCGGGGAGTGGCTACACCTTC
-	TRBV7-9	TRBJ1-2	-	CASSLRGGYTF	TGTGCCAGCAGCTTAAGAGGTGGCTACACCTTC
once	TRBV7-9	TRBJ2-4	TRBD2	CASSPWTSGGKNIQYF	TGTGCCAGCAGCCCGTGGACTAGCGGGGGCAAAAACATTCAGTACTTC
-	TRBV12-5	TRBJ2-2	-	CASGLVKTDPTIGELFF	TGTGCTAGTGGTTTGGTTAAGACAGACCCCACCATCGGGGAGCTGTTTTTT
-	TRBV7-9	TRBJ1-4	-	CASSPSGTSGEKLFF	TGTGCCAGCAGCCCAAGCGGGACGTCTGGCGAAAAACTGTTTTTT
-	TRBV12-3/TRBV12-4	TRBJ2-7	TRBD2	CASTFRGDEQYF	TGTGCCAGCACCTTTCGGGGGGACGAGCAGTACTTC
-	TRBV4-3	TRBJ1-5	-	CASSASGGDQPQHF	TGCGCCAGCAGCGCCAGTGGGGGCGATCAGCCCCAGCATTTT
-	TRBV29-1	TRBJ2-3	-	CSAPDTSAWDTQYF	TGCAGCGCCCCCGACACGTCGGCTTGGGATACGCAGTATTTT
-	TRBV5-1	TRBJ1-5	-	CASSLGSSNQPQHF	TGCGCCAGCAGCTTGGGCAGTAGCAATCAGCCCCAGCATTTT
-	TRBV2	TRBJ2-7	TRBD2	CASTPLAGPYEQYF	TGTGCCAGCACCCCACTAGCGGGGCCCTACGAGCAGTACTTC
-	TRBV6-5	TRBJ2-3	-	CASSRGGDTQYF	TGTGCCAGCAGCCGCGGTGGTGATACGCAGTATTTT
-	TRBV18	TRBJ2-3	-	CASSPFQGGDTQYF	TGTGCCAGCTCACCATTCCAGGGGGGAGATACGCAGTATTTT